Listed below are T cell receptor beta chains from one sample, sequenced in a study of T cells in Graves' hyperthyroidism and ophthalmopathy. TCRdb reprocessed the multiplex PCR reads with MiXCR, giving one entry per CDR3 protein. There are a few hundred thousand distinct CDR3 sequences in the sample; approximately 14% occur only once, and roughly 14% lies in the top ten. The sample taken for sequencing was blood. The origin of the receptors is a woman aged 18-35 years with Graves' hyperthyroidism. The CDR3 runs from the conserved cysteine through the conserved F or W. The D gene is left open where the match is weak. Part of the rows lack a size; the others show once, few, many or a class for expanded clones.

>NA|NA|15|TRBV12-3/TRBV12-4|TRBJ1-4
TGTGCCAGCAGTTCCGGGGACGTACCCCATGAAAAACTGTTTTTT
CASSSGDVPHEKLFF
>NA|many|16|TRBV20-1|TRBJ1-5
TGCAGTGCTAGTACCGGCGGGCCCTTTAGCAATCAGCCCCAGCATTTT
CSASTGGPFSNQPQHF
>NA|NA|13|TRBV27|TRBJ2-1
TGTGCCAGCTCAACAGGGTCGGGCAATGAGCAGTTCTTC
CASSTGSGNEQFF
>TRBD2|many|16|TRBV20-1|TRBJ2-5
TGCAGTGCTAGAGCCCTTGAGGTAGCGGGGGAGGAGACCCAGTACTTC
CSARALEVAGEETQYF
>NA|few|18|TRBV12-5|TRBJ1-5
TGTGCTAGTGGTTTGGTACCCGAAGTGGGGGAAGGGATTCAGCCCCAGCATTTT
CASGLVPEVGEGIQPQHF
>NA|few|11|TRBV6-2/TRBV6-3|TRBJ1-1
TGTGCCAGCCCCCAGGGGACTGAAGCTTTCTTT
CASPQGTEAFF
>TRBD1|many|12|TRBV20-1|TRBJ2-7
TGCAGTGCTTCGTTGACAGGGGACGAGCAGTACTTC
CSASLTGDEQYF
>NA|many|16|TRBV12-3/TRBV12-4|TRBJ1-1
TGTGCCAGCAGTTTAAGGCCTCGGACCTTGAACACTGAAGCTTTCTTT
CASSLRPRTLNTEAFF
>NA|many|16|TRBV5-1|TRBJ1-4
TGCGCCAGCAGCGCGGACCTAAGTTCAACTAATGAAAAACTGTTTTTT
CASSADLSSTNEKLFF
>TRBD1|NA|15|TRBV20-1|TRBJ1-5
TGCAGTGCTAGTCCCAGGACAGGGCGGTATCAGCCCCAGCATTTT
CSASPRTGRYQPQHF
>NA|NA|15|TRBV7-9|TRBJ2-2
TGTGCCAGCAGATCCCCTGGCGGGAACACCGGGGAGCTGTTTTTT
CASRSPGGNTGELFF
>NA|NA|15|TRBV7-8|TRBJ1-1
TGTGCCAGCAGCCCAACGCGGGACGATTTTACTGAAGCTTTCTTT
CASSPTRDDFTEAFF
>NA|few|14|TRBV4-1|TRBJ1-3
TGCGCCAGCACGGCCACGGGCTCTGGAAACACCATATATTTT
CASTATGSGNTIYF
>NA|NA|14|TRBV19|TRBJ2-7
TGTGCCAGTAGTATAGAAACAGGGCGCGACGAGCAGTACTTC
CASSIETGRDEQYF
>NA|many|10|TRBV20-1|TRBJ1-1
TGCAGTTTCTACCACTTTGAAGCTTTCTTT
CSFYHFEAFF
>NA|NA|13|TRBV18|TRBJ2-3
TGTGCCAGCTCACTCTCAAACACAGATACGCAGTATTTT
CASSLSNTDTQYF
>NA|few|16|TRBV12-3/TRBV12-4|TRBJ1-3
TGTGCCAGCAGTTTAAGCGGATCCAGTGATAGAAACACCATATATTTT
CASSLSGSSDRNTIYF
>NA|NA|15|TRBV7-2|TRBJ2-1
TGTGCCAGCAGCACGACAGCGTTTTTCTACAATGAGCAGTTCTTC
CASSTTAFFYNEQFF
>TRBD1|few|15|TRBV5-1|TRBJ1-4
TGCGCCAGCAGCTTTGAGGGACAGAGTAATGAAAAACTGTTTTTT
CASSFEGQSNEKLFF
>TRBD2|many|15|TRBV6-1|TRBJ2-5
TGTGCCAGCAGCAGGACTAGCGGAGGACAAGAGACCCAGTACTTC
CASSRTSGGQETQYF
>NA|many|15|TRBV20-1|TRBJ2-7
TGCAGTGCTAGAGGAGGCAGGGACCCGACCTACGAGCAGTACTTC
CSARGGRDPTYEQYF
>NA|few|16|TRBV19|TRBJ2-2
TGTGCCAGTAGTATAAAGGGCAGGGGCCCGAACGGGGAGCTGTTTTTT
CASSIKGRGPNGELFF
>TRBD1|many|16|TRBV7-3|TRBJ2-1
TGTGCCAGCAGCACCCCAAGGGGGACAGGGGGCAATGAGCAGTTCTTC
CASSTPRGTGGNEQFF
>NA|many|12|TRBV5-1|TRBJ1-2
TGCGCCAGCAGCTTAGCGGACTATGGCTACACCTTC
CASSLADYGYTF
>NA|few|17|TRBV20-1|TRBJ1-5
TGCAGTGCTACCGGGGCCACAGGGAGCGCCGGCAATCAGCCCCAGCATTTT
CSATGATGSAGNQPQHF
>NA|NA|18|TRBV20-1|TRBJ1-4
TGCAGTGCTAGGGAACCTGGACAAACCCTCGCAACTAATGAAAAACTGTTTTTT
CSAREPGQTLATNEKLFF
>NA|many|15|TRBV7-3|TRBJ1-5
TGTGCCAGCAGCCTCGAGACTCATAGCAATCAGCCCCAGCATTTT
CASSLETHSNQPQHF
>TRBD1|many|16|TRBV12-3/TRBV12-4|TRBJ2-7
TGTGCCAGCAGTGTGTACGACAGGGGCCTCTTCGAGGAGCAGTACTTC
CASSVYDRGLFEEQYF